Presented here are 18 T cell receptor beta chains from one specimen sequenced in a study of cytomegalovirus exposure and HLA in healthy donors. Profiling relied on immunoSEQ multiplex PCR, and the TCRdb table lists in-frame clones only, not all of them. The profile shows some 260,000 clones, over 75% of them singletons. Sequencing was done on a sample of PBMCs. These receptors originate from a man younger than 35 in good health and CMV-seropositive.

This chain joins TRBV15 and TRBJ2-7; the D is unclear. Germline-derived CDR1 and CDR2 are LNHNV and YYDKDF (reference sequence). There are 13 residues in the CDR3. V lost 1 base to trimming and J lost 12 bases, with 16 bases between them. The CDR3 sequence: CATSRGRAASLYF. The DNA for the CDR3 is TGTGCCACCAGCAGAGGACGGGCCGCGTCGCTGTACTTC.

The rearrangement uses TRBV20-1 and TRBJ2-3; D not certain. V was shortened by 3 bases and J by 2 bases, with 3 bases between the two germline ends. The CDR3 has 11 amino acids. Germline V gene data show CDR1 as DFQATT and CDR2 as SNEGSKA (reference sequence). CDR3 sequence (DNA): TGCAGTGCTAGCCACACAGATACGCAGTATTTT. Residues: CSASHTDTQYF.

This clone was picked up one time. Within the sample, other DNA sequences also encode this same CDR3. The rearrangement links TRBV27 to TRBJ2-2; 9 positions match TRBD2. Germline CDR1 MNHEY, CDR2 SMNVEV (reference sequence). Trimming took 3 bases from V and 5 from J; bases not matched to a gene: 4. The CDR3 has 15 amino acids. CDR3 DNA sequence: TGTGCCAGCAGTTTTAGCGGGAGCAATACCGGGGAGCTGTTTTTT. Protein sequence: CASSFSGSNTGELFF.

The V and J genes are TRBV28 and TRBJ2-1; 15 nucleotides agree with TRBD2. The CDR3 covers 14 residues. Germline V gene sequence: CDR1 MDHEN, CDR2 SYDVKM. V trimming: 2 bases; J trimming: 15 bases; junction bases outside the gene matches: 5. The CDR3 protein is CASSLGLAGGKGFF. In DNA, the CDR3 is TGTGCCAGCAGTTTAGGACTAGCGGGAGGGAAGGGGTTCTTC.

The rearrangement uses TRBV6-1 and TRBJ1-2, with 7 bases identical to TRBD1. The CDR3 length is 12 residues. Trimming took 8 bases from V and 2 from J; bases not matched to a gene: 2. Germline CDR1 MNHNS, CDR2 SASEGT. CDR3 residues: CASGQENYGYTF. In DNA form, the CDR3 reads TGTGCCAGCGGACAGGAAAACTATGGCTACACCTTC.

This clone was counted a few times. V gene TRBV9 combines with J gene TRBJ1-5, with D hard to call. V was trimmed by 5 bases and J by 6 bases, leaving 12 bases between them. The CDR3 spans 13 residues. Germline V gene sequence: CDR1 SGDLS, CDR2 YYNGEE. The CDR3 region is CASSQAGSQPQHF. The CDR3 nucleotides are TGTGCCAGCAGTCAAGCGGGATCTCAGCCCCAGCATTTT.

The CDR3 DNA is TGTGCCAGCAGTGGTTTGGAAGGGGGAGAGACCCAGTACTTC. Translation gives CASSGLEGGETQYF. The chain combines TRBV27 with TRBJ2-5, with a weak D call TRBD1 (6 bases). Germline loops: CDR1 MNHEY, CDR2 SMNVEV (reference sequence). Trimming took off 5 bases at V and 4 bases at J, with 14 bases between the two ends. The CDR3 totals 14 residues.

This clone was detected once. V and J are TRBV30 and TRBJ2-1; D is perhaps TRBD1 or TRBD2 (6 bases each). The germline V gene has CDR1 GTSNPN and CDR2 SVGIG (reference sequence). This CDR3 comprises 15 residues. V dropped 0 bases and J dropped 6 bases, with 15 bases sitting between them. DNA of the CDR3: TGTGCCTGGAGTGTAAGAGGGGGGCTTGGCAATGAGCAGTTCTTC. Translating gives CAWSVRGGLGNEQFF.

The chain carries TRBV7-9 and TRBJ2-7, with 12 bases aligning to TRBD2. The V gene end was trimmed by 7 bases and the J gene end by 6 bases; junction bases not matched to a gene: 7. The CDR3 is made up of 14 amino acids. CDR1 is SEHNR, CDR2 FQNEAQ, per germline (reference sequence). The CDR3 bases are TGTGCCAGCAACCTAGCGGGAGGGTCGGGCGAGCAGTACTTC. Protein product: CASNLAGGSGEQYF.

This chain joins TRBV7-9 and TRBJ2-7, with 7 bases aligning to TRBD1. Per the germline V gene, CDR1 is SEHNR and CDR2 is FQNEAQ (reference sequence). CDR3 length: 15 residues. V was pared by 2 bases and J by 5 bases, with 9 bases of the junction left unmatched. DNA of the CDR3: TGTGCCAGCAGCTTATCAAACAGGGGCTGGAACGAGCAGTACTTC. Its translation is CASSLSNRGWNEQYF.

The chain uses TRBV21-1 and TRBJ2-5; the D call of TRBD1 is as the table states it, not checked on the DNA. TRBV21-1 is termed a pseudogene. This CDR3 contains 16 residues. The CDR3 DNA reads as TGTGCCAGCAGCAACCGGCCCTACAGGGAACAAGAGACCCAGTACTTC. It codes for CASSNRPYREQETQYF.

The rearrangement joins TRBV5-1 to TRBJ1-1; weak D call: TRBD1 (6 bases). CDR1 and CDR2 from the germline V gene are SGHRS and YFSETQ. Between the trimmed V and J ends, which lost 6 bases and 0 bases, there was a span of 21 bases. There are 17 residues in the CDR3. The CDR3 region is CASTNDRWGFMNTEAFF. The CDR3 coding sequence is TGCGCCAGCACCAATGACAGGTGGGGATTTATGAACACTGAAGCTTTCTTT.

This clone appeared a few times. The chain recombines TRBV6-5 with TRBJ1-2, with 11 bases that match TRBD1. After removal of 4 bases from V and 4 bases from J, the junction contained 5 bases not matched to a gene. Germline CDR1 reads MNHEY; CDR2 reads SVGAGI. The CDR3 runs 15 residues. CDR3 sequence (DNA): TGTGCCAGCAGTTCGACTGGACAGGGGGCCTATGGCTACACCTTC. It is translated as CASSSTGQGAYGYTF.

The chain combines TRBV7-9 with TRBJ1-4; 11 nucleotides line up with TRBD1. CDR1 and CDR2 (germline): SEHNR, FQNEAQ (reference sequence). Unmatched junction bases numbered 9, after V lost 4 bases and J lost 8 bases. The length of the CDR3 is 16 residues. The CDR3 protein is CASSSTGQGAGEKLFF. In DNA, the CDR3 is TGTGCCAGCAGCTCCACCGGACAGGGGGCAGGGGAAAAACTGTTTTTT.

The chain has TRBV25-1 and TRBJ2-7; 8 bases match TRBD2. The V gene's germline CDR1 is MGHDK and CDR2 SYGVNS. The CDR3 sequence is 16 residues long. After removal of 3 bases from V and 0 bases from J, the junction contained 7 bases not matched to a gene. The CDR3 loop is CASSDVGGGSSYEQYF. In nucleotides, the CDR3 is TGTGCCAGCAGTGATGTGGGCGGGGGGAGCTCCTACGAGCAGTACTTC.

This chain uses TRBV19 with TRBJ2-6, with D unclear. Germline loops: CDR1 LNHDA, CDR2 SQIVND (reference sequence). V dropped 1 base and J dropped 1 base, with 5 bases sitting between them. CDR3 size: 15 residues. Written as DNA, the CDR3 is TGTGCCAGTAGTATAGTGGCTTCTGGGGCCAACGTCCTGACTTTC. This codes for CASSIVASGANVLTF.

V usage is TRBV9 and J usage is TRBJ1-2, with D perhaps TRBD1 (6 bases). The V end lost 0 bases, the J end lost 8 bases, and 14 bases lay between the germline ends. This CDR3 is built from 14 residues. CDR1 is SGDLS, CDR2 YYNGEE, per germline. In DNA form, the CDR3 reads TGTGCCAGCAGCGTAGCTGATTGGGGGCAAGGCTACACCTTC. Its translation: CASSVADWGQGYTF.

The genes are TRBV5-4 and TRBJ1-2, with D possibly matching TRBD1 (5 bases). Trimming removed 3 bases from V and 0 bases from J, with 18 bases in between. The CDR3 is 17 amino acids. Per germline, CDR1 SGHNT and CDR2 YYREEE (reference sequence). The CDR3: CASSSRGGSGANYGYTF. The CDR3 nucleotides read TGTGCCAGCAGCTCGCGGGGGGGGTCGGGAGCTAACTATGGCTACACCTTC. Drawing the rest from reference TRBV5-4 and TRBJ1-2, the complete variable domain is ETGVTQSPTHLIKTRGQQVTLRCSSQSGHNTVSWYQQALGQGPQFIFQYYREEENGRGNFPPRFSGLQFPNYSSELNVNALELDDSALYLCASSSRGGSGANYGYTFGSGTRLTVV.